This T cell receptor (beta chain) was found in a study of molecular identifiers for immune sequencing clone quantification. Previously described methods and listed TCR primers were employed for the bulk TCR libraries. Using its own MiXCR run on the PCR reads, TCRdb lists one record per CDR3 protein. The sample yields 70,000 to 95,000 distinct CDR3 sequences, under 20% seen once. This CDR3 region has 14 residues. Trimming removed 2 bases from V and 1 base from J, with 8 bases in between. Germline-derived CDR1 and CDR2 are LGHNA and YSLEER. This clonotype was observed many times. This receptor was identified in a human donor in good health. Some libraries in this study had Jurkat cell RNA spiked in. The sequencing input was naive CD8+ T cells from blood, with Jurkat cell RNA spiked in. Specified subset: FACS-sorted CD8+CD4-CCR7+CD45RA+ naive T cells. J is TRBJ1-1 and V is TRBV4-3; no firm D call. In DNA, the CDR3 is TGCGCCAGCAGCCAACGAGGCGGGAACACTGAAGCTTTCTTT. Translating gives CASSQRGGNTEAFF.